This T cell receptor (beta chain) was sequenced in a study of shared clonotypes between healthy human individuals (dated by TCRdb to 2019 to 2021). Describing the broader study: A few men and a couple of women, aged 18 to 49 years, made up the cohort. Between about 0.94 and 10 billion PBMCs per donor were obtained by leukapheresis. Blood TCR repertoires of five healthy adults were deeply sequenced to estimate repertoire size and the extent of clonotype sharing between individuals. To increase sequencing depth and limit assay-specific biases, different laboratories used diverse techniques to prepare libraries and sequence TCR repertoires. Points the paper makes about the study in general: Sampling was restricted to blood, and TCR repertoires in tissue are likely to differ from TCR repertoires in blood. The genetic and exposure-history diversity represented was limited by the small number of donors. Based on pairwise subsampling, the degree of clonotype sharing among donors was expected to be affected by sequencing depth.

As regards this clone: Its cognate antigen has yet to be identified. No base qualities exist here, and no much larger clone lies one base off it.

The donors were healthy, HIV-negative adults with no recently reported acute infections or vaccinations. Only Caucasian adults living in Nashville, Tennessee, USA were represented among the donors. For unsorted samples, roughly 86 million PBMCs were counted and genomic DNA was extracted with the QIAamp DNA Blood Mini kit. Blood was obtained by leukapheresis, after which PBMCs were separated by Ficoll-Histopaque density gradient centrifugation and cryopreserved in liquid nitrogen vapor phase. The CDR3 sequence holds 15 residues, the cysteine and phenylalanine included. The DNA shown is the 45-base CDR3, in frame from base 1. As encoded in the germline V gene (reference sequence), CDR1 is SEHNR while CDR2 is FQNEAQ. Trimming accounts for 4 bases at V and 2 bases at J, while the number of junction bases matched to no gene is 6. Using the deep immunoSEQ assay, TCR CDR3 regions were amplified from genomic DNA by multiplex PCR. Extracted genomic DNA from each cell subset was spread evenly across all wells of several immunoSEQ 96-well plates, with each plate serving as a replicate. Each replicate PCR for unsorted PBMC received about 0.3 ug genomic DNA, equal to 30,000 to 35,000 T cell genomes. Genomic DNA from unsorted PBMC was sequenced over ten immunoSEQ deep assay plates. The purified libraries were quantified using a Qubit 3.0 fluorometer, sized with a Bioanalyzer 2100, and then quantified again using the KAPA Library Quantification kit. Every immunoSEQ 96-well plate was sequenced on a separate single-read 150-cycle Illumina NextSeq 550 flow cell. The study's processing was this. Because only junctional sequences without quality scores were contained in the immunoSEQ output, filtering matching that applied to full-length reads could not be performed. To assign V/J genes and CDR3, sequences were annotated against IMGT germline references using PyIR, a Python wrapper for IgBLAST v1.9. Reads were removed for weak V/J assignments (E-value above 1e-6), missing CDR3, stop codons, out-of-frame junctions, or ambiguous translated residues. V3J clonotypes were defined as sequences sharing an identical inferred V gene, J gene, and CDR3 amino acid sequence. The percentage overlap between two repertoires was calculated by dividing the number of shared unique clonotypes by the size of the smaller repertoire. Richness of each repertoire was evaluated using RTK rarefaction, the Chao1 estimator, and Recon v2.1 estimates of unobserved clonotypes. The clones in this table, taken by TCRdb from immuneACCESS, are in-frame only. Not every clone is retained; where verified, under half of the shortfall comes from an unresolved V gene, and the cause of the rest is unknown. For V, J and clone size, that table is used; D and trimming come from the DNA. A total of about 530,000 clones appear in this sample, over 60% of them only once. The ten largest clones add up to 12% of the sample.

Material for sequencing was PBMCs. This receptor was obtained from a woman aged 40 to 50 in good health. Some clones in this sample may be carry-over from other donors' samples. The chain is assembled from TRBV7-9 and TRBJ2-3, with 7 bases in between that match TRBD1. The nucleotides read TGTGCCAGCAGCTCTCGGACAGGATCCACAGATACGCAGTATTTT. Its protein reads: CASSSRTGSTDTQYF.